This T cell receptor (beta chain) was sequenced in a study of blood T cell repertoires in COVID-19. Study processing details: The authors estimated nucleated cell counts from reference gene primer amplification. Sequencing used immunoSEQ multiplex PCR; TCRdb keeps in-frame clones, though not all of them. V, J and clone size are those of that table, while D and trimming were read from the DNA. The sample has 250,000 to 400,000 clones; 88% are singletons. Germline loops: CDR1 SNHLY, CDR2 FYNNEI. The CDR3 is made up of 13 amino acids. The V and J ends lost 6 bases and 8 bases respectively, with 13 bases between them.

Sequencing input: peripheral blood. This TCR came from a woman aged 30 to 39 with COVID-19, enrolled during active disease. The chain uses TRBV2 and TRBJ1-4, with D perhaps TRBD1 (5 bases). This CDR3 is CASRQDLGEKLFF. For the CDR3, the DNA is TGTGCCAGCAGACAGGACCTGGGGGAAAAACTGTTTTTT.